A single sample is the source of the 4 T cell receptor beta chains below, sequenced in a study of regulatory T cells in long-lasting Graves disease. This sample's time point: newly diagnosed GD, antithyroid drugs for less than 3 months. Extracted PBMC RNA gave rise to the TCR library. TCR beta libraries were built with iRepertoire HTBI primers and Arm-PCR of CDR3 regions. TCRdb redid the calling of the multiplex PCR reads with MiXCR, one entry per CDR3 protein. The table lists some 330,000 distinct CDR3 sequences, approximately 12% of them singletons, with approximately 17% in the top ten. In addition, the sample was reused for a study of T cells in Graves' hyperthyroidism and ophthalmopathy.

The sequenced sample was peripheral blood mononuclear cells (PBMCs), obtained at new diagnosis, from a patient treated with antithyroid drugs. These receptors came from a woman under 30 with Graves disease.

This clonotype was found many times. The chain uses TRBV29-1 and TRBJ2-1; TRBD1 agrees at 12 bases. CDR3 length: 16 amino acids. V lost 0 bases, J lost 7 bases, and 7 bases stayed unmatched. Germline V gene lookup returns CDR1 SQVTM and CDR2 ANQGSEA. CDR3 amino acids: CSVEDRDRGRGNEQFF. The CDR3 coding sequence is TGCAGCGTTGAAGATAGGGACAGGGGGCGAGGTAATGAGCAGTTCTTC.

At least ten counts were recorded for this clonotype. The V and J genes are TRBV27 and TRBJ1-6; 7 nucleotides align to TRBD1. The CDR3 covers 16 residues. Trimming removed 3 bases from V and 3 bases from J; junction bases left unmatched: 5. Germline V gene data show CDR1 as MNHEY and CDR2 as SMNVEV (reference sequence). CDR3 residues: CASSFGQDSYNSPLHF. CDR3 DNA sequence: TGTGCCAGCAGTTTTGGACAGGATAGCTATAATTCACCCCTCCACTTT.

This clonotype appeared a few times. The genes are TRBV6-2 or TRBV6-3 and TRBJ2-3; 7 bases fit TRBD2. CDR3 size: 19 residues. Germline assignment: CDR1 MNHEY and CDR2 SVGEGT. J gave up 0 bases and V 6 bases, and 18 bases lay outside the gene matches. CDR3 region: CASRPERDFLSVSTDTQYF. Written as DNA, the CDR3 is TGTGCCAGCAGGCCCGAGCGGGACTTTTTATCGGTTAGCACAGATACGCAGTATTTT.

About this clonotype: A much larger clone differs from this one at a single base, so this may be a read error. The conserved closing phenylalanine or tryptophan is absent in this CDR3, likely reflecting a read error. The V and J genes are TRBV13 and TRBJ1-2, with D unresolved. The CDR3 sequence is 11 residues long. Between the trimmed V and J ends, which lost 6 bases and 6 bases, there was a span of 8 bases. The germline V gene encodes CDR1 PRHDT and CDR2 FYEKMQ (reference sequence). CDR3 protein: CASRLKNGYTL. The CDR3 nucleotides are TGTGCCAGCAGGCTCAAGAATGGCTACACCCTC.